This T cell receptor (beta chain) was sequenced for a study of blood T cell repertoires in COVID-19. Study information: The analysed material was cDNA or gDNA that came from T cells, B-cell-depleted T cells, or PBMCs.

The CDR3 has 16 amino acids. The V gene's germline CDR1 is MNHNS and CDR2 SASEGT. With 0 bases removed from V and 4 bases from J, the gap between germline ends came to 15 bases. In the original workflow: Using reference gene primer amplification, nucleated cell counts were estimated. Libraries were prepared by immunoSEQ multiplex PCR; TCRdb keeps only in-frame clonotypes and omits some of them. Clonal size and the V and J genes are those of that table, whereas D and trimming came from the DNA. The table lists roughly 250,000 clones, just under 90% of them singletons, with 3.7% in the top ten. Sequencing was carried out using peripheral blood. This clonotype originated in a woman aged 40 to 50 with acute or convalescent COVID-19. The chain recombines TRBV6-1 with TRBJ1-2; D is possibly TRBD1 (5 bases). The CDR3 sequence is CASSEARTPPPYGYTF. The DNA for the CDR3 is TGTGCCAGCAGTGAAGCCCGGACACCTCCCCCCTATGGCTACACCTTC.